Below are 11 T cell receptor beta chains sequenced from a single sample in a study of cytomegalovirus exposure and HLA in healthy donors. The PCR contained 60 Vbeta and 13 Jbeta primers. Generated by immunoSEQ multiplex PCR, the TCRdb table keeps only in-frame clones and is missing some. The table has some 180,000 clones, 83% seen once. Sample: PBMCs. These receptors were collected from a man aged 40-49 years in good health and CMV-seropositive.

Details on this clone: Other DNA sequences in this sample translate to the same CDR3. The genes are TRBV19 and TRBJ1-2; D is perhaps TRBD1 (5 bases). V was cut by 3 bases and J by 8 bases, with 22 bases left in between. Germline CDR1 and CDR2: LNHDA and SQIVND (reference sequence). The length of the CDR3 is 16 residues. The CDR3 DNA is TGTGCCAGTAGTATCGGGACGGGGGGAGGCTATGAAGGCTACACCTTC. Translating gives CASSIGTGGGYEGYTF.

The V and J genes are TRBV6-1 and TRBJ2-7, with D perhaps matching TRBD1 (6 bases). The CDR3 sequence is 14 residues long. From germline, CDR1 is MNHNS and CDR2 SASEGT. V lost 2 bases, J lost 1 base, and 9 bases lay in between. The CDR3 DNA is TGTGCCAGCAGTGAATGGGGGACATCCTACGAGCAGTACTTC. Translating it yields CASSEWGTSYEQYF.

V gene TRBV19 combines with J gene TRBJ1-2, with a possible D match to TRBD1 (6 bases). Germline V gives CDR1 LNHDA, CDR2 SQIVND (reference sequence). This CDR3 is 14 amino acids long. V gave up 9 bases and J gave up 1 base, with 15 bases separating them. The CDR3 nucleotides are TGTGCCAGCGCCTCCAGGGGAATTAACTATGGCTACACCTTC. Translating it yields CASASRGINYGYTF.

The chain combines TRBV6-5 with TRBJ2-1; 11 nucleotides agree with TRBD2. CDR1 MNHEY and CDR2 SVGAGI come from the germline V gene. The CDR3 is 16 residues long. Losses at the gene ends were 2 bases for V and 6 bases for J; bases not matched to a gene: 6. The CDR3 is CASSYLLAGVINEQFF. DNA of the CDR3: TGTGCCAGCAGTTACCTACTAGCGGGAGTAATCAATGAGCAGTTCTTC.

This chain joins TRBV6-1 and TRBJ1-4; 8 bases line up with TRBD1. The germline V gene has CDR1 MNHNS and CDR2 SASEGT. This CDR3 has 14 amino acids. V lost 7 bases and J lost 6; bases outside the gene matches: 7. CDR3 DNA: TGTGCCAGCATTGAGGACAGGGTAGATGAAAAACTGTTTTTT. Translating it yields CASIEDRVDEKLFF.

J is TRBJ1-5 and V is TRBV5-4; 8 bases line up with TRBD1. The CDR3 is made up of 12 amino acids. Germline values: CDR1 SGHNT, CDR2 YYREEE (reference sequence). Trimming cost V 4 bases and J 7 bases; bases outside gene matches: 1. CDR3 region: CASSRQGQPQHF. The CDR3 DNA reads TGTGCCAGCAGCAGACAGGGGCAGCCCCAGCATTTT.

The chain employs TRBV7-8 and TRBJ2-7, with TRBD2 matching 8 bases. The J segment lost 7 bases and the V segment lost 4 bases, leaving 6 bases of the junction unmatched. Germline CDR1 SGHVS, CDR2 FQNEAQ. This CDR3 is 13 amino acids long. The CDR3 spells CASSSKIAGEQYF. The CDR3 nucleotides are TGTGCCAGCAGCTCTAAGATAGCGGGGGAGCAGTACTTC. Based on the CDR3 plus reference TRBV7-8 and TRBJ2-7, the full variable domain is GAGVSQSPRYKVAKRGQDVALRCDPISGHVSLFWYQQALGQGPEFLTYFQNEAQLDKSGLPSDRFFAERPEGSVSTLKIQRTQQEDSAVYLCASSSKIAGEQYFGPGTRLTVT.

This clone was observed a single time. CDR3 sequence (DNA): TGTGCCACCAGCACTCGAGGGGACAGCCGTTCCTACGAGCAGTACTTC. This codes for CATSTRGDSRSYEQYF. The J gene is TRBJ2-7, the V gene TRBV15; 7 nucleotides agree with TRBD1. Per germline, CDR1 LNHNV and CDR2 YYDKDF (reference sequence). V lost 4 bases, J lost 1 base, and 10 bases stayed unmatched. CDR3 length equals 16 residues.

The V call is TRBV6-1, the J call TRBJ2-3, with 8 bases lining up with TRBD2. V trimming: 6 bases; J trimming: 3 bases; junction bases outside the gene matches: 8. Germline loops: CDR1 MNHNS, CDR2 SASEGT. This CDR3 has 15 amino acids. Written as DNA, the CDR3 is TGTGCCAGCAGGCGAGCGGGAGTCGGGACAGATACGCAGTATTTT. It is translated as CASRRAGVGTDTQYF.

This chain connects TRBV7-2 to TRBJ1-1, with D uncertain. This CDR3 has 14 amino acids. CDR1 is SGHTA, CDR2 FQGNSA, per germline. V lost 1 base to trimming and J lost 2 bases, with 8 bases between them. CDR3 coding DNA: TGTGCCAGCAGCTTAGGCCAAACTAACACTGAAGCTTTCTTT. Its protein is CASSLGQTNTEAFF.

The J gene is TRBJ1-5, the V gene TRBV2, with D hard to call. V lost 6 bases, J lost 4 bases, and 10 bases lay in between. Germline CDR1 reads SNHLY; CDR2 reads FYNNEI. The CDR3 consists of 13 residues. The CDR3 spells CASSPYVNQPQHF. The CDR3 DNA reads as TGTGCCAGCAGCCCCTATGTGAATCAGCCCCAGCATTTT.